This paragraph reports one TCR beta chain. Sequencing used immunoSEQ multiplex PCR; TCRdb keeps in-frame clones, though not all of them. The sample records about 70,000 clones, around 76% being singletons. The sample comes from a study of radiotherapy plus CTLA-4 blockade in lung cancer. The CDR3 contains 12 residues. Germline loops: CDR1 LNHDA, CDR2 SQIVND (reference sequence). V was clipped by 5 bases and J by 5 bases, with 6 bases between them. The chain has TRBV19 and TRBJ2-2; maybe TRBD1 (6 bases). The receptor comes from a human donor with non-small cell lung cancer whose response to radiotherapy plus ipilimumab could not be evaluated. Some clones in this sample may be carry-over from other donors' samples. The sample here was peripheral blood, taken from a patient treated with radiotherapy plus ipilimumab. The CDR3 reads CASSDRTGELFF. CDR3 DNA: TGTGCCAGTAGTGACAGGACCGGGGAGCTGTTTTTT.